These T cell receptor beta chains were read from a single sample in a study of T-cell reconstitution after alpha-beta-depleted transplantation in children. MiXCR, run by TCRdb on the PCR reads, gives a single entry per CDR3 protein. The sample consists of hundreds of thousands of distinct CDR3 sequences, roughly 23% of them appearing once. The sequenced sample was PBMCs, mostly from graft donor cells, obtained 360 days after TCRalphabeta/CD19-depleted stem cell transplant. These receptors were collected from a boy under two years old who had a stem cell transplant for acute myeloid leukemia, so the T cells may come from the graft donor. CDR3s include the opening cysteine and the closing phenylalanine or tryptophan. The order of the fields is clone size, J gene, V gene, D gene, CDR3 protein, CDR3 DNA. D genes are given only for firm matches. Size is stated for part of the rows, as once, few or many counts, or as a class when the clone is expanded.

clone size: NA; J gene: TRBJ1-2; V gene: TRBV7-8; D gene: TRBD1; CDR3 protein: CASSRSGDSYYTF; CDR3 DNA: TGTGCCAGCAGCCGATCCGGGGACAGCTACTACACCTTC
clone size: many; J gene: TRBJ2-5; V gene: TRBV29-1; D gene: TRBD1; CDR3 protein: CSSRRGTETQYF; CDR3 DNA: TGCAGCTCCCGCAGGGGGACGGAGACCCAGTACTTC
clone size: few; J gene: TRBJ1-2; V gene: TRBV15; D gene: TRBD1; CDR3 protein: CATSREISGTGLGYTF; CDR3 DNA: TGTGCCACCAGCAGAGAAATAAGTGGGACAGGGCTTGGCTACACCTTC
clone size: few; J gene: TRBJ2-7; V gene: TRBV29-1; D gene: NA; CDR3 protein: CSVYDLSSPYEQYF; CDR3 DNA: TGCAGCGTTTACGACTTGTCCTCTCCCTACGAGCAGTACTTC
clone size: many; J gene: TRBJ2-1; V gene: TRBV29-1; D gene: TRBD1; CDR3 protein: CSGGTVEQFF; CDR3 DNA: TGCAGCGGGGGGACAGTAGAGCAGTTCTTC
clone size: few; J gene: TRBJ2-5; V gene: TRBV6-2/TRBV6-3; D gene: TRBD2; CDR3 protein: CASGGRGYQETQYF; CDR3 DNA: TGTGCCAGCGGAGGGCGGGGGTACCAAGAGACCCAGTACTTC
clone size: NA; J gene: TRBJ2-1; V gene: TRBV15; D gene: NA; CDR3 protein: CATSRAHQANEQFF; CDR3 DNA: TGTGCCACCAGCAGGGCCCATCAGGCTAATGAGCAGTTCTTC
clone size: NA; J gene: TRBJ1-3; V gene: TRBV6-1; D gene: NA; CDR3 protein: CATNSGNTIYF; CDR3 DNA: TGTGCCACGAACTCTGGAAACACCATATATTTT
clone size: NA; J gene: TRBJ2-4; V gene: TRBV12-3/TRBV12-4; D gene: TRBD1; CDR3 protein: CASSPRTGGKAKNIQYF; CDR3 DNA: TGTGCCAGCAGTCCCCGGACAGGGGGCAAAGCCAAAAACATTCAGTACTTC
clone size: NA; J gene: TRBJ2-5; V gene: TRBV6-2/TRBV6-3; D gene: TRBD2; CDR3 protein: CASSLTRLAGETQYF; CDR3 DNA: TGTGCCAGCAGTTTAACTCGACTAGCGGGAGAGACCCAGTACTTC
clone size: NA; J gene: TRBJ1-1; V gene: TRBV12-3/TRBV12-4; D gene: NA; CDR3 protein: CASSLMGVTEAFF; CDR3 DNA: TGTGCCAGCAGTTTAATGGGCGTAACTGAAGCTTTCTTT
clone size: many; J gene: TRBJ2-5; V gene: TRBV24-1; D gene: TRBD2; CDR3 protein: CATSDRGGPETQYF; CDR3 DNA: TGTGCCACCAGTGACCGGGGGGGACCCGAGACCCAGTACTTC
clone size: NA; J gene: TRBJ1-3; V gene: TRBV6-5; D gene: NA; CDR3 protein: CASSYRGVPGNTIYF; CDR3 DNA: TGTGCCAGCAGTTACCGCGGGGTGCCTGGAAACACCATATATTTT
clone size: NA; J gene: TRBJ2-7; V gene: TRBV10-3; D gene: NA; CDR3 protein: CAIADPAYPGNLSSYEQYF; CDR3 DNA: TGTGCCATTGCCGATCCCGCGTACCCAGGGAATCTGAGCTCCTACGAGCAGTACTTC
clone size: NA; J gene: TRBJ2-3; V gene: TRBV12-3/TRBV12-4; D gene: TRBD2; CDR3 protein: CASTYSTSGTDTQYF; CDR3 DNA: TGTGCCAGCACCTATTCCACTAGCGGCACAGATACGCAGTATTTT
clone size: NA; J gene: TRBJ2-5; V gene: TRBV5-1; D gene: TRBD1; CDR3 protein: CASSLAGQGPETQYF; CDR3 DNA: TGCGCCAGCAGCTTGGCGGGACAGGGGCCAGAGACCCAGTACTTC
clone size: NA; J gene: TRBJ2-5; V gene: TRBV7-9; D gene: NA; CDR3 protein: CASSLPGAVQETQYF; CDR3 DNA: TGTGCCAGCAGCTTGCCAGGGGCCGTTCAAGAGACCCAGTACTTC
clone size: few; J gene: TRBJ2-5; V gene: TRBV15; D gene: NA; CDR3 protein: CATSRDSETQYF; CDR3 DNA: TGTGCCACCAGCAGAGATTCAGAGACCCAGTACTTC
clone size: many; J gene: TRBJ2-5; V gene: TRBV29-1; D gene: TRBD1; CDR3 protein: CSATGRLGETQYF; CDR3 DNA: TGCAGCGCGACAGGGCGGTTGGGTGAGACCCAGTACTTC
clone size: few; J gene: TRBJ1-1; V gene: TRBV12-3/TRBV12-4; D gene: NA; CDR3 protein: CASSPDRPGNTEAFF; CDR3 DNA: TGTGCCAGCAGCCCCGACCGCCCGGGGAACACTGAAGCTTTCTTT
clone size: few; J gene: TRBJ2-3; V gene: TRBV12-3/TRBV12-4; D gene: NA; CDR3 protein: CASSPGLFTDTQYF; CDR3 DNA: TGTGCCAGCAGTCCGGGGTTATTCACAGATACGCAGTATTTT
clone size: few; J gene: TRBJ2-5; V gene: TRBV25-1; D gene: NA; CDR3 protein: CASSERAHSETQYF; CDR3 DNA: TGTGCCAGCAGTGAAAGGGCACACAGTGAGACCCAGTACTTC
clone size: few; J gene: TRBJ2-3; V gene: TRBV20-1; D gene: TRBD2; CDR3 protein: CSARGLAGISSTDTQYF; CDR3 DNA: TGCAGTGCTAGGGGACTAGCGGGGATCTCTAGCACAGATACGCAGTATTTT
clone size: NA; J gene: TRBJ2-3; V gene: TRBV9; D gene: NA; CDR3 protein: CASSVDPRGTDTQYF; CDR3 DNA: TGTGCCAGCAGCGTAGACCCCAGGGGCACAGATACGCAGTATTTT
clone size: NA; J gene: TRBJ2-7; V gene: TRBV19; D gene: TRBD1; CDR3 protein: CASSIVVGQGYYEQYF; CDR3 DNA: TGTGCCAGTAGTATCGTGGTGGGACAGGGGTACTACGAGCAGTACTTC
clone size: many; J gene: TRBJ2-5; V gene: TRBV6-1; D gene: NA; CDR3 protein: CASSENPADRKETQYF; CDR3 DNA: TGTGCCAGCAGTGAAAATCCCGCGGACAGAAAAGAGACCCAGTACTTC
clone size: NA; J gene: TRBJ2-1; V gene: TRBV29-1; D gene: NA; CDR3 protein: CSVPGHSSYNEQFF; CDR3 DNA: TGCAGCGTTCCGGGACATAGCTCCTACAATGAGCAGTTCTTC
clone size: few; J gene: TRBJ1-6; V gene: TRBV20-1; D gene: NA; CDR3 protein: CSARRSEGSYNSPLHF; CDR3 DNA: TGCAGTGCTAGAAGGTCGGAGGGGTCCTATAATTCACCCCTCCACTTT
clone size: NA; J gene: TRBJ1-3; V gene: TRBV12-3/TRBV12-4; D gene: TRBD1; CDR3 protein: CASSPGQGVKDTIYF; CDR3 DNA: TGTGCCAGCAGCCCCGGACAGGGAGTAAAGGACACCATATATTTT
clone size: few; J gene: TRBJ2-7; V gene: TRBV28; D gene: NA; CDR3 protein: CASSFQGRDYEQYF; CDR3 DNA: TGTGCCAGCAGTTTCCAGGGACGGGACTACGAGCAGTACTTC
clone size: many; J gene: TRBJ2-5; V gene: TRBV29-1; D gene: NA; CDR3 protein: CSVGYEETQYF; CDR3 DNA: TGCAGCGTTGGATATGAAGAGACCCAGTACTTC
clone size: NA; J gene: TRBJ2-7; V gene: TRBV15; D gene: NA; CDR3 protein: CATSRDPGYYEQYF; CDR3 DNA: TGTGCCACCAGCAGAGATCCCGGATATTACGAGCAGTACTTC
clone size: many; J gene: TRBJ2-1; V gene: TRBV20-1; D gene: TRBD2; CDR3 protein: CSAIVSSGSSYNEQFF; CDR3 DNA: TGCAGTGCTATTGTCTCTAGCGGGAGCTCCTACAATGAGCAGTTCTTC
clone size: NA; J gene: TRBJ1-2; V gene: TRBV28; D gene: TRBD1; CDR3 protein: CASSFYRGSYTF; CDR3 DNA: TGTGCCAGCAGTTTTTACAGGGGTAGCTACACCTTC
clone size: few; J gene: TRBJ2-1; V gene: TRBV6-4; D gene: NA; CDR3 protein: CARLYNEQFF; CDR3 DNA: TGTGCCAGGCTTTACAATGAGCAGTTCTTC
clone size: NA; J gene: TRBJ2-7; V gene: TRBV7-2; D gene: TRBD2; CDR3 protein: CASSWTSSYEQYF; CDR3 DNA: TGTGCCAGCAGCTGGACTAGCTCCTACGAGCAGTACTTC
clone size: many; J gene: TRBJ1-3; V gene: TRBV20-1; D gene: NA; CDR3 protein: CSASSDSPISGNTIYF; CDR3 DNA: TGCAGTGCTAGCTCCGATAGTCCAATCTCTGGAAACACCATATATTTT
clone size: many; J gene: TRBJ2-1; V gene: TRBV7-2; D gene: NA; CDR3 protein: CASSLEPTRNNEQFF; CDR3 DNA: TGTGCCAGCAGCTTAGAGCCGACTAGAAACAATGAGCAGTTCTTC
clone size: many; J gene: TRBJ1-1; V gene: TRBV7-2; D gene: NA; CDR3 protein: CASSLGRDREAFF; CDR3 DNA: TGTGCCAGCAGCCTAGGCCGGGACCGTGAAGCTTTCTTT
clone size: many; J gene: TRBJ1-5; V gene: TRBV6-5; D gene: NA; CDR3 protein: CASSPSDYNQPQHF; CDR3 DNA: TGTGCCAGCAGCCCATCCGACTATAATCAGCCCCAGCATTTT
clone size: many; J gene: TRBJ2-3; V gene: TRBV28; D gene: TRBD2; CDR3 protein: CASSLWGTSGPDTQYF; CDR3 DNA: TGTGCCAGCAGTCTTTGGGGGACTAGCGGGCCAGATACGCAGTATTTT
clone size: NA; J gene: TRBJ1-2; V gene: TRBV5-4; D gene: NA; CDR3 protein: CASSLEAGLYGYTF; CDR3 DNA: TGTGCCAGCAGCTTGGAGGCAGGGCTCTATGGCTACACCTTC
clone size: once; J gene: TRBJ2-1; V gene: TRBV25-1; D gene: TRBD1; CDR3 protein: CASSEAPGQGVSEQFF; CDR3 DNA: TGTGCCAGCAGTGAGGCACCGGGACAGGGGGTGAGTGAGCAGTTCTTC
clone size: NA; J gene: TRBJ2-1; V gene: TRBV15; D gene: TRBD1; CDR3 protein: CATSSTDNPGGEQFF; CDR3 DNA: TGTGCCACCAGCAGCACGGACAACCCAGGGGGTGAGCAGTTCTTC
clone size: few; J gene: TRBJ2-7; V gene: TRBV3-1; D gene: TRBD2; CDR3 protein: CASRLTSGGHEQYF; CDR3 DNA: TGTGCCAGCAGACTAACTAGCGGGGGGCACGAGCAGTACTTC
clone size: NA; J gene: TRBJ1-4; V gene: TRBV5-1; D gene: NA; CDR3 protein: CASSPVRGEKLFF; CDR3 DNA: TGCGCCAGCAGTCCCGTTCGCGGTGAAAAACTGTTTTTT
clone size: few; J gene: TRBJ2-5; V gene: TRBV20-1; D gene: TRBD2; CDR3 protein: CSASGRRRLRYQKYF; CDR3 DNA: TGCAGTGCTAGCGGGAGGAGGAGACTCCGCTATCAGAAGTACTTC
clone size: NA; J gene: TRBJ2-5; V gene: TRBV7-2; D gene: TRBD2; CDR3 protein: CASSLYLGLGGDPQYF; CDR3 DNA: TGTGCCAGCAGCTTATACTTGGGACTAGGGGGAGATCCCCAGTACTTC
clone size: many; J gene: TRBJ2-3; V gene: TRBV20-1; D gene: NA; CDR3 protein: CSATIPGLSTDTQYF; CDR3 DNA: TGCAGTGCTACAATACCGGGACTTAGCACAGATACGCAGTATTTT
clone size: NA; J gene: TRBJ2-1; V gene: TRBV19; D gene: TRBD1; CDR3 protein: CASGTGVDEQFF; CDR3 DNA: TGTGCCAGTGGGACAGGGGTCGATGAGCAGTTCTTC
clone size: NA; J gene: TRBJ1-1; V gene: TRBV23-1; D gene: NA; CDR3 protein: CASSQGSDSLNTEAFF; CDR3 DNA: TGCGCCAGCAGTCAAGGCTCCGACTCCTTGAACACTGAAGCTTTCTTT